This T cell receptor (beta chain) was retrieved from a study of blood T cell repertoires in COVID-19. This CDR3 region has 16 residues. Per germline, CDR1 SNHLY and CDR2 FYNNEI. With 7 bases clipped from V and 2 bases from J, the junction kept 12 bases outside the gene matches. The assay was immunoSEQ multiplex PCR, and TCRdb's table has in-frame clones only and misses some. The sample contains roughly 280,000 clones, 80% to 90% of which appear only once. The sequenced sample consisted of peripheral blood. This receptor was identified in a woman in her sixties or seventies with acute or convalescent COVID-19. This rearrangement joins TRBV2 to TRBJ2-3; 7 bases are shared with TRBD2. CDR3 in amino acids: CASTAGGAGLTDTQYF. CDR3 bases: TGTGCCAGCACGGCTGGGGGAGCGGGGCTCACAGATACGCAGTATTTT.